This T cell receptor (beta chain) was documented in a study of post-analysis software for immune sequencing data (dated by TCRdb to between 2015 and 2017). Describing the broader study: Recorded disease courses included relapsing-remitting, secondary progressive and progressive-relapsing multiple sclerosis, with some patients lacking subtype annotation. A subset of samples was prepared in parallel using single-end sample barcoding, then pooled and co-amplified after Illumina adapter ligation. The patient repertoires were set against 10 or so previously published healthy control repertoires from donors whose ages ranged from roughly 6 to 26 years. The paper as a whole reports these results and caveats: The control group was slightly older than the multiple sclerosis patient group. Normalized Chao1 diversity was significantly lower in multiple sclerosis patients than controls, suggesting substantial peripheral T-cell clonal expansion. Strong co-clustering of samples prepared in the same batch was shown by direct clustering with F measure, prompting a batch-effect correction. About five TRBV segments, including TRBV5-6, TRBV5-1 and TRBV20-1, were significantly more frequent in patients than controls.

TCR beta repertoires were profiled from peripheral blood of 13 young patients with multiple sclerosis to demonstrate the VDJtools post-analysis software. The patients with multiple sclerosis were children and adolescents between about 6 and 16 years of age. Trimming at the junction amounts to 2 bases on V and 8 bases on J, and the germline ends lie 13 bases apart. The CDR3 spans 15 residues, from the cysteine through the phenylalanine. Left in the record is the CDR3 DNA by itself, 45 bases read in frame from the first base. From a lookup of the germline V gene, CDR1 and CDR2 are SGHTA and FQGTGA. Library method: PCR. The sequencer was an Illumina HiSeq 2500. To reduce PCR and sequencing biases, unique molecular identifiers were incorporated into the TCR beta cDNA libraries. Some 500,000 cDNA molecules were obtained per 1 to 10 million input T cells, so each molecule approximated one T cell. Patient libraries were prepared and sequenced with the same protocol used for the earlier healthy control dataset. Samples belonging to the same batch were prepared together, multiplexed and sequenced on a shared HiSeq lane. On the authors' methods: MIGEC handled the raw barcoded reads, throwing out single-read molecular identifier groups before consensus assembly and CDR3 extraction. Clonotype tables were post-analysed with VDJtools, normalizing diversity by down-sampling all datasets to the smallest sample size. To correct batch-related cross-sample contamination, repertoire overlap clustering matched CDR3 amino acid sequences but not nucleotide sequences. The raw public reads went through TCRdb reprocessing: fastp at Q25, MiXCR clone calling, in-frame beta chains kept. Each CDR3 protein gets just one entry, which takes the most common genes and DNA from the rows behind it. These V and J calls originate from TCRdb's pipeline instead of the authors' own analysis. This sample holds roughly 600,000 distinct CDR3 sequences; 44% were observed only once. Around 1.7% of the sample is taken by the ten largest.

Of note for this clonotype: The antigen it binds to is not known. No quality values exist for individual bases; no much larger clone is one base distant.

Sequenced material: blood. Recombination joined TRBV7-3 with TRBJ1-6; the D gene remains uncertain. This clonotype was obtained from a girl aged 10-17 years with multiple sclerosis. The DNA is TGTGCCAGCAGCTTACAAGGGAAAAGGGATTCACCCCTCCACTTT. This encodes CASSLQGKRDSPLHF.